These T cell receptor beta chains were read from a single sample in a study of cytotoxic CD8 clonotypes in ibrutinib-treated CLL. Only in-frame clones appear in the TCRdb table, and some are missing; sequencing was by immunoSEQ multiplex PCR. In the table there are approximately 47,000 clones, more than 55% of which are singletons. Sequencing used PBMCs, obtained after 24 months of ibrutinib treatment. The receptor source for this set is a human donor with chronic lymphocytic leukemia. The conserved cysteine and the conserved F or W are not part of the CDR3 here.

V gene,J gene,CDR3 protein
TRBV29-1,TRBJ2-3,SVLLAGKLPPSTQY
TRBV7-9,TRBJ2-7,ASSFSSGYEQY
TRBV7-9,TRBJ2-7,ASSGAGPYEQY
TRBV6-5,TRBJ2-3,ASGQGWTDTQY
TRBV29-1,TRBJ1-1,SVIDRGPAF
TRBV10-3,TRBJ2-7,AISGPDGGGEQY
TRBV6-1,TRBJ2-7,ASRSGPYEQY
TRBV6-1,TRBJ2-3,ASTLAGGSTDTQY
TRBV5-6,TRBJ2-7,ASRLLGAQGEQY
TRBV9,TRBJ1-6,ASSVGGFDSPLH
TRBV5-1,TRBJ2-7,ASSLASGVEQY
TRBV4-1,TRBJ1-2,ASSQDYGGPYGYT
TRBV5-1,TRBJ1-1,ASSFQGVVTEAF
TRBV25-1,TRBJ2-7,ASSPSGTYEQY
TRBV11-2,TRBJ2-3,ASSLTSGALTDTQY
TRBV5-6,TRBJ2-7,ASSRVRGLSYEQY
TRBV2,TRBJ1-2,ASSFSPYGYT
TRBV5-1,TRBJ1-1,ASSLGGTGGSTEAF
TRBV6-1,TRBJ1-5,ASSKGTQPQH